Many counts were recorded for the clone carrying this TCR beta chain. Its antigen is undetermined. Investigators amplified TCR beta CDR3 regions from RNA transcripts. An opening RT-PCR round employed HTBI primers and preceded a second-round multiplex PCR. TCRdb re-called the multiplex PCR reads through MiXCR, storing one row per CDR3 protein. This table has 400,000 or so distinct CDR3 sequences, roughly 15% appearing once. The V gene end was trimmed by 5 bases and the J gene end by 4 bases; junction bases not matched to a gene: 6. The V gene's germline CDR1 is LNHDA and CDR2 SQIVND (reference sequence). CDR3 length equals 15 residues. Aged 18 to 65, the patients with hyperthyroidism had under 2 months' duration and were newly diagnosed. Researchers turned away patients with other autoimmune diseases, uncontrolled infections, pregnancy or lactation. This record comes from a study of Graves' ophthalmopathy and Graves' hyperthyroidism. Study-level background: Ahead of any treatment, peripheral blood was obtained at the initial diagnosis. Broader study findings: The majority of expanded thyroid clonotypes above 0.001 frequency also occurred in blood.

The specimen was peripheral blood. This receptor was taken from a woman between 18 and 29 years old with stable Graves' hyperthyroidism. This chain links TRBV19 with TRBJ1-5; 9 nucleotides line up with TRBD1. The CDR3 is CASSGDRDPNQPQHF. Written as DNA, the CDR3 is TGTGCCAGTAGTGGGGACAGGGATCCTAATCAGCCCCAGCATTTT.